This T cell receptor (beta chain) was documented in a study of Ad26.COV2.S vaccination and SARS-CoV-2 variants. Study information: Donor participated within the Ad26.COV2.S arm of the COV1001 trial.

Germline-derived CDR1 and CDR2 are SGHAT and FQNNGV. The CDR3 runs to 12 residues. The ends were cut back, 5 bases at V and 12 bases at J, with 14 bases in the middle. Sequencing used immunoSEQ multiplex PCR; TCRdb keeps in-frame clones, though not all of them. The sample records 430,000 or so clones, 89% being singletons. Treatment noted: roughly 20 received Ad26.COV2.S at low or high dose, single or two shots; roughly five received placebo; per-sample allocation not given. Vaccine and placebo recipients were sampled on day 63 after the first injection. This person who donated was an adult of 18-55 years in Boston. Immunization relied on an Ad26 vector, which expressed Wuhan-strain SARS-CoV-2 spike.

This sequence was found in a person between 18 and 59 years old who received the Ad26.COV2.S COVID-19 vaccine or a placebo. This specimen was peripheral blood, taken in a trial of Ad26.COV2.S vaccine versus placebo. V gene TRBV11-2 combines with J gene TRBJ2-1, with a weak D call TRBD2 (6 bases). CDR3 nucleotide sequence: TGTGCCAGCAGCCCTCCGGGAGTAGTGCAGTTCTTC. Residues: CASSPPGVVQFF.